This T cell receptor (beta chain) was observed in a study of OX40 agonist ivuxolimab in advanced cancers. In the study overall: The dose-escalation cohort was about 83% male, with a mean age of about 56 years, ranging roughly 20 to 90. Two patients with cutaneous melanoma and one with hepatocellular carcinoma, three in total, showed partial responses. Regarding the study as a whole: Also showing low normalized T-cell clonal expansion were some of the nonresponders. CD4+ and CD8+ blood T cells expanded clonally by week 6 at 0.1 to 3.0 mg/kg.

Clones were sequenced by immunoSEQ multiplex PCR, and TCRdb holds only the in-frame ones, with some missing. The data hold tens of thousands of clones, with 88% observed a single time. Germline V gene data show CDR1 as KGHSH and CDR2 as LQKENI. The CDR3 spans 17 residues. Trimming removed 0 bases from V and 0 bases from J, with 9 bases in between. Note on this clone: Its antigen is undetermined.

V usage is TRBV18 and J usage is TRBJ2-6, with D hard to call. The clonotype was recovered from an adult with an advanced solid tumor such as melanoma, head and neck, liver or kidney cancer. Here the sequenced sample was CD4+ or CD8+ T cells sorted from blood, taken in a trial of the OX40 agonist ivuxolimab. This CDR3 is CASSPPNGPSGANVLTF. CDR3 DNA sequence: TGTGCCAGCTCACCACCTAACGGACCCTCTGGGGCCAACGTCCTGACTTTC.